The sequence of this TCR beta chain was determined in a study of PD-L1 blockade in urothelial cancer. Profiled with immunoSEQ multiplex PCR; TCRdb holds only in-frame clones, not every one. The profile shows approximately 120,000 clones, more than 75% of them singletons. The time point denotes: peripheral blood 6 weeks after treatment start. The sequenced sample was PBMCs, obtained around atezolizumab (anti-PD-L1) treatment. This TCR was sampled from a man in his fifties or sixties with urothelial cancer.

This CDR3 reads CASRAGIIGYTF. The CDR3 DNA follows: TGTGCCAGCCGTGCAGGGATTATTGGCTACACCTTC. The V gene is TRBV2, the J gene TRBJ1-2, with D perhaps TRBD1 (5 bases). V was shortened by 8 bases and J by 7 bases, with 14 bases between the two germline ends. The V gene's germline CDR1 is SNHLY and CDR2 FYNNEI. This CDR3 has 12 amino acids.